This T cell receptor (beta chain) was recovered during a study of identical twins. Study observations and caveats: Twins' excess sharing was less marked for out-of-frame beta sequences.

TCRdb fed the 5' RACE reads into MiXCR, producing one record per CDR3 protein. This table holds over 200,000 distinct CDR3 sequences, 6% to 7% found once. A note on this clonotype: Its specificity is unknown.

The CDR3 has 16 residues. The junction had 10 bases not matched to a gene; V was cut back by 3 bases and J by 10 bases. Germline-derived CDR1 and CDR2 are DFQATT and SNEGSKA (reference sequence). The data were also submitted as part of a second study, on T cells expressing NK-cell markers. From that paper: An anti-gamma-delta TCR antibody confined sorting to alpha-beta TCR T cells across several of the experiments. The study found dominant NKG2C+ clonotypes at roughly 1.0-7.5% of CD8+ T cells in about six donors.

The clonotype was recovered from a woman between 18 and 30 years old in good health. The chain recombines TRBV20-1 with TRBJ2-2; 14 nucleotides line up with TRBD2. Source material: CD8+ T cells sorted from blood. Here the CDR3 DNA reads TGCAGTGCTAGCGCACACGGGGGACTAGCGGGAGAGGAGCTGTTTTTT. Translated, it gives CSASAHGGLAGEELFF.